One sample yielded the 2 T cell receptor beta chains listed below, sequenced in a study of CD8+ T cells in alopecia areata. cDNA serving as the sequencing template came from extracted, reverse transcribed RNA. Assay: immunoSEQ multiplex PCR; the TCRdb copy retains only in-frame clones and omits some. Among some 200,000 clones listed, approximately 56% were seen once. Sequencing was performed on CD4+ T cells sorted from blood, taken at week 0. Source of these receptors: a human donor with alopecia areata.

V and J are TRBV9 and TRBJ1-5; 7 bases fit TRBD1. CDR1 and CDR2 (germline): SGDLS, YYNGEE. This CDR3 comprises 15 residues. With V trimmed by 3 bases and J by 4 bases, 7 bases remained unmatched. CDR3 amino acids: CASSASTGENQPQHF. The CDR3 nucleotides are TGTGCCAGCAGCGCCTCTACAGGGGAGAATCAGCCCCAGCATTTT.

Points on this clone: At the DNA level, this CDR3 is encoded by other sequences in the same sample as well. The V and J genes are TRBV18 and TRBJ2-5; the D is unclear. CDR1 and CDR2 (germline): KGHSH, LQKENI. This CDR3 has 12 amino acids. The germline V and J ends were trimmed by 3 bases and 0 bases, with 2 bases remaining between them. CDR3: CASSPNQETQYF. For the CDR3, the DNA is TGTGCCAGCTCACCGAACCAAGAGACCCAGTACTTC.